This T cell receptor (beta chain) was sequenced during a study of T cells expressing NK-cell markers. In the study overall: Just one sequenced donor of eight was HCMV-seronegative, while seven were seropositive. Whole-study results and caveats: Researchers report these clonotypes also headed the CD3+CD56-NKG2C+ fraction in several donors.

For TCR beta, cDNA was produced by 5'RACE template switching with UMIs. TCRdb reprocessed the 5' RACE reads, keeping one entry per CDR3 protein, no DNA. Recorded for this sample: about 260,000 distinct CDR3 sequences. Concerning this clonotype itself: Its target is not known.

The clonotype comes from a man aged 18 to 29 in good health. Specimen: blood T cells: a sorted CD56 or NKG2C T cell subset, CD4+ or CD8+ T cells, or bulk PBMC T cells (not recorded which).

The CDR3 loop reads CATSDLSGPGDTQYF. The chain couples TRBV24-1 to TRBJ2-3; TCRdb designates TRBD2, a call that cannot be tested without DNA. This CDR3 has 15 amino acids. Germline V gene lookup returns CDR1 KGHDR and CDR2 SFDVKD.